This T cell receptor beta chain was recovered during a study of T cells expressing NK-cell markers. About the research overall: TCR beta repertoires came from sorted CD3+CD56+NKG2C+, CD3+CD56+NKG2C- and CD3+CD56-NKG2C+ T cells. Among eight sequenced donors, seven carried HCMV seropositivity while one was seronegative.

TCRdb re-called the 5' RACE reads, yielding one record per CDR3 amino acid sequence without DNA. In total, the table holds 200,000 to 300,000 distinct CDR3 sequences. With regard to this clonotype: Its specificity is unknown.

Study-level points and caveats: NKG2C+ dominant clonotype frequencies in 5 or 6 donors were about 1.0-7.0% of CD8+ T cells. In several donors, dominant clonotypes made up roughly 28.3-65% of CD3+CD56-NKG2C+ cells.

Looked up from germline, CDR1 is MGHRA and CDR2 is YSYEKL. The CDR3 is 17 residues long. The rearrangement links TRBV4-1 to TRBJ1-5. Material: blood T cells: a sorted CD56 or NKG2C T cell subset, CD4+ or CD8+ T cells, or bulk PBMC T cells (not recorded which). This clonotype was sampled from a woman aged 18 to 75 in good health. This CDR3 reads CASSQLSPGVSNQPQHF.